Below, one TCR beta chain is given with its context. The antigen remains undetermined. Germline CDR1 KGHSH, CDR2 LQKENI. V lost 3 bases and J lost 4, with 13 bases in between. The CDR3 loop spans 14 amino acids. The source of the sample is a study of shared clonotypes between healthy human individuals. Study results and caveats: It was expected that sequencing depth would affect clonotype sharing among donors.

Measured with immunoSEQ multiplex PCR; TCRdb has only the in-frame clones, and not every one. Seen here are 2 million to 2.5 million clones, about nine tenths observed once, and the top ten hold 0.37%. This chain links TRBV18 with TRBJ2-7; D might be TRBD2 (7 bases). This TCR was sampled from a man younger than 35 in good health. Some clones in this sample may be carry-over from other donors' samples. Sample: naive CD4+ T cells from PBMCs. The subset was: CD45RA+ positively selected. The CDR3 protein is CASSPAGANYEQYF. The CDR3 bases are TGTGCCAGCTCACCGGCGGGGGCCAATTACGAGCAGTACTTC.